The 11 T cell receptor beta chains below were found in one sample sequenced in a study of control samples from healthy donors and cancer patients. The assay was immunoSEQ multiplex PCR, and TCRdb's table has in-frame clones only and misses some. The sample shows about 160,000 clones, under 96% of them seen only once. The sample comprised blood. Receptor source: a woman in her 30s in good health.

The CDR3, as DNA: TGTGCCAGCAGTGTAATGGACATCCCAGTTGGCTACGAGCAGTACTTC. This translates into CASSVMDIPVGYEQYF. This chain joins TRBV28 and TRBJ2-7, with TRBD1 as a possible D gene (5 bases). The ends were cut back, 5 bases at V and 3 bases at J, with 20 bases in the middle. The CDR3 runs 16 residues. Looked up from germline, CDR1 is MDHEN and CDR2 is SYDVKM.

The gene calls are TRBV6-6 and TRBJ2-7; D might be TRBD1 or TRBD2, each matching 6 bases. Trimming took off 6 bases at V and 6 bases at J, with 15 bases between the two ends. The V gene's germline CDR1 is MNHNY and CDR2 SVGAGI (reference sequence). The CDR3 consists of 13 residues. The CDR3 sequence is CASSHKGGCEQYF. Written as DNA, the CDR3 is TGTGCCAGCAGCCACAAGGGGGGATGCGAGCAGTACTTC.

The CDR3 DNA follows: TGTGCCAGTAGTATGTTCGGGGTCAACCAGCCCCAGCATTTT. It encodes CASSMFGVNQPQHF. This chain connects TRBV19 to TRBJ1-5; unclear D gene. CDR3 length: 14 residues. Between the trimmed V and J ends, which lost 3 bases and 7 bases, there was a span of 13 bases. The V gene's germline CDR1 is LNHDA and CDR2 SQIVND (reference sequence).

The chain joins TRBV4-2 to TRBJ2-7; D may be TRBD1 (6 bases). This CDR3 has 17 amino acids. Germline V gene sequence: CDR1 LGHNA, CDR2 YNFKEQ. V was pared by 4 bases and J by 0 bases, with 19 bases between. The CDR3 region is CASSLTVRDTFSYEQYF. The CDR3 coding sequence is TGTGCCAGCAGCCTCACCGTCCGGGACACCTTCTCCTACGAGCAGTACTTC.

The chain uses TRBV19 and TRBJ2-1; 7 bases are shared with TRBD2. The CDR3 length is 13 residues. After removal of 5 bases from V and 9 bases from J, the junction contained 7 bases not matched to a gene. Germline CDR1 and CDR2: LNHDA and SQIVND (reference sequence). The CDR3 loop reads CASSSGLFGEQFF. The CDR3 region has the DNA TGTGCCAGTAGTTCGGGACTATTCGGTGAGCAGTTCTTC.

This chain links TRBV19 with TRBJ2-1; D might be TRBD1 (6 bases). The V and J ends lost 3 bases and 0 bases respectively, with 12 bases between them. The CDR3 spans 16 residues. Germline V lookup: CDR1 LNHDA, CDR2 SQIVND (reference sequence). For the CDR3, the DNA is TGTGCCAGTAGTATGCCCCCACAGGGCTCCTACAATGAGCAGTTCTTC. Protein sequence: CASSMPPQGSYNEQFF.

The J gene is TRBJ1-6, the V gene TRBV2, with a weak D call TRBD1 (5 bases). V was trimmed by 6 bases and J by 7 bases, leaving 16 bases between them. The CDR3 covers 15 residues. CDR1 and CDR2 (germline): SNHLY, FYNNEI. The CDR3 DNA sequence: TGTGCCAGCAGCCCGGGGGGACGGGGGAATTCACCCCTCCACTTT. The encoded protein is CASSPGGRGNSPLHF.

The chain carries TRBV20-1 and TRBJ2-4, with a tentative D call TRBD1 (5 bases). Germline-derived CDR1 and CDR2 are DFQATT and SNEGSKA (reference sequence). The CDR3 sequence is 11 residues long. V lost 4 bases and J 11 bases, leaving 12 bases between the germline ends. CDR3 residues: CSAKDSPLQYF. CDR3 bases: TGCAGTGCTAAAGACAGCCCACTTCAGTACTTC.

This clone was seen once. The chain recombines TRBV7-2 with TRBJ2-3; 8 bases fit TRBD2. From germline, CDR1 is SGHTA and CDR2 FQGNSA. Trimming at V came to 5 bases and at J to 4 bases, leaving 11 bases not matched to a gene. There are 16 residues in the CDR3. The CDR3 region is CASSLRLARGADTQYF. The CDR3 coding sequence is TGTGCCAGCAGCCTACGACTAGCGCGGGGGGCAGATACGCAGTATTTT.

The genes are TRBV7-2 and TRBJ2-7, with D uncertain. V was cut by 4 bases and J by 2 bases, with 6 bases left in between. Germline values: CDR1 SGHTA, CDR2 FQGNSA. This CDR3 has 12 amino acids. This chain's CDR3 is CASSSAPYEQYF. The CDR3 DNA reads as TGTGCCAGCAGCTCCGCCCCCTACGAGCAGTACTTC. The variable domain in full, with the rest retrieved from reference TRBV7-2 and TRBJ2-7, is GAGVSQSPSNKVTEKGKDVELRCDPISGHTALYWYRQSLGQGLEFLIYFQGNSAPDKSGLPSDRFSAERTGGSVSTLTIQRTQQEDSAVYLCASSSAPYEQYFGPGTRLTVT.

V and J are TRBV5-4 and TRBJ2-3, with D perhaps being TRBD1 or TRBD2 (5 bases each). Deletions cut 4 bases from V and 1 base from J, with 7 bases between. CDR1 and CDR2 from the germline V gene are SGHNT and YYREEE (reference sequence). The CDR3 loop spans 13 amino acids. The CDR3 DNA follows: TGTGCCAGCAGCCGGGGACGCACAGATACGCAGTATTTT. Protein product: CASSRGRTDTQYF.